The clone carrying this TCR beta chain has only a few counts. Its antigen is currently unknown. This CDR3 has 15 amino acids. V was trimmed by 4 bases and J by 4 bases, leaving 14 bases between them. Germline V CDR1 and CDR2: SNHLY, FYNNEI. The authors made TCR beta libraries by quantitative 5'-RACE with molecular barcodes. TCRdb passed the 5' RACE reads through MiXCR, listing each CDR3 protein once. Counted here are around 430,000 distinct CDR3 sequences, 17% occurring once; the ten biggest clones make up under 1.2%. This entry belongs to a study of CD8 T cells in ankylosing spondylitis. Broader study findings: Blood from ankylosing spondylitis patients appeared to carry a characteristic eight-variant TCR beta motif.

V is TRBV2 and J is TRBJ1-5; D is unclear. Sequenced: blood, either unsorted or a sorted T cell fraction (not recorded which). This TCR was sampled from a male donor with ankylosing spondylitis. The DNA of the CDR3 is TGTGCCAGCAGTGGACCCGGGAAGCGTAATCAGCCCCAGCATTTT. Amino acid sequence: CASSGPGKRNQPQHF. Together with reference TRBV2 and TRBJ1-5, the CDR3 gives the full variable domain: EPEVTQTPSHQVTQMGQEVILRCVPISNHLYFYWYRQILGQKVEFLVSFYNNEISEKSEIFDDQFSVERPDGSNFTLKIRSTKLEDSAMYFCASSGPGKRNQPQHFGDGTRLSIL.